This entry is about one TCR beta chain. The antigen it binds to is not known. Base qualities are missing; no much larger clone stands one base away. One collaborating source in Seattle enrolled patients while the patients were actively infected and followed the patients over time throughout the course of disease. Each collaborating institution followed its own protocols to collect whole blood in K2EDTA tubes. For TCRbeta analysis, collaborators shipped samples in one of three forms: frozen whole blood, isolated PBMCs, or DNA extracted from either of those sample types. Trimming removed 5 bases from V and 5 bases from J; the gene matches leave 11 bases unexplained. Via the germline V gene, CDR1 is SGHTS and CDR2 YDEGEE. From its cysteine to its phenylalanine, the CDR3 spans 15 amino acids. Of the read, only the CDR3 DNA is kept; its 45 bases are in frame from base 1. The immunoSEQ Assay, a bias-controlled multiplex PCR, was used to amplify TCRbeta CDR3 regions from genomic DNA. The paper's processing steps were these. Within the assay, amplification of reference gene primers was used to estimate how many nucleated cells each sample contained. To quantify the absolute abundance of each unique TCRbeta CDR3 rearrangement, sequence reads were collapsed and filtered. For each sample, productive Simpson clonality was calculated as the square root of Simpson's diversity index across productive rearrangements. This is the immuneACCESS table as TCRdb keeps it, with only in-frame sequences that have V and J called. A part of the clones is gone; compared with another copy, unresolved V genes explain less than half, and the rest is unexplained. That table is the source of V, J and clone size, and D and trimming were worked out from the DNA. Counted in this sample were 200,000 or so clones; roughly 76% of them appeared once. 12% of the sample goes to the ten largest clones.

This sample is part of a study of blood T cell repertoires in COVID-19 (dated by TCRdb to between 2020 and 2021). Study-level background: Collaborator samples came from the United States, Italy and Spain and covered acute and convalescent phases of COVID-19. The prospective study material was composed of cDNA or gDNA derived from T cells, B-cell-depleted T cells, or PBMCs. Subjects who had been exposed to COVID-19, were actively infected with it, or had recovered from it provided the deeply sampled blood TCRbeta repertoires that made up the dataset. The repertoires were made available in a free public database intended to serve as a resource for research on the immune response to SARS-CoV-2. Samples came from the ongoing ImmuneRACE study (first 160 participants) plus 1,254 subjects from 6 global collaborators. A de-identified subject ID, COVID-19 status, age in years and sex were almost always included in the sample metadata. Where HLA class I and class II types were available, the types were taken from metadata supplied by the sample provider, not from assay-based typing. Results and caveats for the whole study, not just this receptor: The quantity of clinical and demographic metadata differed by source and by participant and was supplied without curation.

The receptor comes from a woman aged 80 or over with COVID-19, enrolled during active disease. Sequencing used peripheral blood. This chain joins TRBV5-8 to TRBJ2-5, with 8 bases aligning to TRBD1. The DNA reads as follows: TGTGCCAGCAGTCACGACAGGGGCCCTTTGGAGACCCAGTACTTC. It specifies CASSHDRGPLETQYF. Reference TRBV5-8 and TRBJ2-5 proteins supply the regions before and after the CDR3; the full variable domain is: EAGVTQSPTHLIKTRGQQATLRCSPISGHTSVYWYQQALGLGLQFLLWYDEGEERNRGNFPPRFSGRQFPNYSSELNVNALELEDSALYLCASSHDRGPLETQYFGPGTRLLVL.